Listed below are T cell receptor beta chains from one sample, sequenced in a study of blood T cells in healthy people across ages. TCRdb reprocessed the 5' RACE reads with MiXCR, giving one entry per CDR3 protein. The top ten hold under 30% of the sample, which has roughly 730,000 distinct CDR3 sequences, around 50% seen once. The sample taken for sequencing was blood. The receptors come from a man aged 40-55 years in good health. Both conserved end residues are part of each CDR3. Fields, in order: CDR3 protein, CDR3 DNA, D gene, V gene, clone size, J gene. D genes are given only for firm matches. Where a row states a size, it is once, few, many or the class of an expanded clone; other rows omit it.

CASSQVFRQETQYF | TGCGCCAGCAGCCAAGTGTTTCGCCAAGAGACCCAGTACTTC | NA | TRBV4-1 | NA | TRBJ2-5
CASSLRFHGGQVNEQFF | TGTGCCAGCAGCTTAAGGTTTCATGGGGGGCAGGTGAATGAGCAGTTCTTC | NA | TRBV5-5 | many | TRBJ2-1
CSARTGQGFYSPLHF | TGCAGCGCCAGAACCGGACAGGGCTTTTATTCACCCCTCCACTTT | TRBD1 | TRBV20-1 | NA | TRBJ1-6
CAWNGGQGEEQYF | TGTGCCTGGAATGGGGGACAGGGTGAGGAGCAGTACTTC | TRBD1 | TRBV30 | once | TRBJ2-5
CASSLGPIAYDGYTF | TGTGCCAGCAGTTTGGGCCCAATCGCGTATGATGGCTACACCTTC | NA | TRBV12-3/TRBV12-4 | NA | TRBJ1-2
CASADRGEEKLFF | TGTGCCAGCGCCGACAGAGGGGAAGAAAAACTGTTTTTT | NA | TRBV2 | NA | TRBJ1-4
CASSEFSLGGENEQFF | TGTGCCAGCAGTGAGTTTAGTTTGGGGGGCGAAAATGAGCAGTTCTTC | NA | TRBV6-1 | NA | TRBJ2-1
CATSDSRRTGPREQYF | TGTGCCACCAGTGATTCGCGACGGACAGGGCCCCGTGAGCAGTACTTC | TRBD1 | TRBV24-1 | once | TRBJ2-7
CASSELDKSYGYTF | TGTGCCAGCAGTGAACTGGACAAATCCTATGGCTACACCTTC | NA | TRBV2 | NA | TRBJ1-2
CSARDLWGGSSTDTQYF | TGCAGTGCTAGAGATCTGTGGGGGGGATCTAGCACAGATACGCAGTATTTT | TRBD2 | TRBV20-1 | few | TRBJ2-3
CASSYSSRTRYF | TGTGCCAGCAGTTACTCGTCCCGTACGCGGTACTTC | NA | TRBV6-2/TRBV6-3 | NA | TRBJ2-4
CATSVNGPGSTDTQYF | TGTGCCACCAGTGTTAATGGGCCCGGTTCCACAGATACGCAGTATTTT | NA | TRBV24-1 | NA | TRBJ2-3
CASSEVGGRAEAFF | TGTGCCAGCAGTGAAGTCGGGGGTCGGGCTGAAGCTTTCTTT | NA | TRBV2 | NA | TRBJ1-1
CSVEGGAINEQFF | TGCAGCGTTGAAGGCGGAGCGATCAATGAGCAGTTCTTC | NA | TRBV29-1 | few | TRBJ2-1
CSARGVQETQYF | TGCAGTGCCCGGGGGGTCCAAGAGACCCAGTACTTC | TRBD2 | TRBV20-1 | NA | TRBJ2-5
CASSKGHFQEAQYF | TGTGCCAGCAGCAAAGGGCATTTCCAAGAGGCCCAGTACTTC | NA | TRBV21-1 | once | TRBJ2-5
CASRGQGTTGYEQYF | TGTGCCAGCAGGGGACAGGGGACGACGGGCTACGAGCAGTACTTC | TRBD1 | TRBV25-1 | NA | TRBJ2-7
CSGTLRSSYNEQFF | TGCAGCGGTACACTTCGGAGCTCCTACAATGAGCAGTTCTTC | NA | TRBV29-1 | once | TRBJ2-1
CASSPTSGDYNEQFF | TGTGCCAGCAGCCCGACTAGCGGAGACTACAATGAGCAGTTCTTC | TRBD2 | TRBV11-2 | NA | TRBJ2-1
CAISKGMDSPLHF | TGTGCCATCAGCAAAGGGATGGATTCACCCCTCCACTTT | NA | TRBV10-3 | NA | TRBJ1-6